These T cell receptor beta chains were read from a single sample in a study of T cell changes during pregnancy in multiple sclerosis. Profiling relied on immunoSEQ multiplex PCR, and the TCRdb table lists in-frame clones only, not all of them. The sample holds more than 7,500 clones, about 87% seen once. Here the sequenced sample was CD8+ T cells from peripheral blood mononuclear cells, taken in the first trimester of pregnancy. The receptors come from a female donor in good health, enrolled as a control in a pregnancy study. The CDR3 runs from the conserved cysteine through the conserved F or W. Each record gives: J gene, V gene, clone size, D gene, CDR3 DNA, CDR3 protein. The D gene is left open where the match is weak. Size tells how often a clone was seen (once, few, many) or the class of an expanded clone, and some rows leave it out.

j_gene: TRBJ2-7; v_gene: TRBV5-6; abundance: -; d_gene: -; CDR3nt: TGTGCCAGCAGCTTGGACAGGGTATCCTACGAGCAGTACTTC; CDR3aa: CASSLDRVSYEQYF
j_gene: TRBJ1-4; v_gene: TRBV11-2; abundance: -; d_gene: -; CDR3nt: TGTGCCAGCAGCTTCGGTGAAAAACTGTTTTTT; CDR3aa: CASSFGEKLFF
j_gene: TRBJ2-7; v_gene: TRBV4-3; abundance: -; d_gene: -; CDR3nt: TGCGCCAGCAGCCAAGATAGTCAGGGCCCCTACGAGCAGTACTTC; CDR3aa: CASSQDSQGPYEQYF
j_gene: TRBJ2-1; v_gene: TRBV11-2; abundance: -; d_gene: TRBD1; CDR3nt: TGTGCCAGCAGCCCTGGGACAGGGGGGAGCTCCTACAATGAGCAGTTCTTC; CDR3aa: CASSPGTGGSSYNEQFF
j_gene: TRBJ2-7; v_gene: TRBV11-2; abundance: -; d_gene: TRBD1; CDR3nt: TGTGCCAGCAGCGCAGGACAGGGGGCCTTCGAGCAGTACTTC; CDR3aa: CASSAGQGAFEQYF
j_gene: TRBJ1-6; v_gene: TRBV28; abundance: -; d_gene: TRBD1; CDR3nt: TGTGCCAGCAGAGACAGGGAGAACTCACCCCTCCACTTT; CDR3aa: CASRDRENSPLHF
j_gene: TRBJ2-1; v_gene: TRBV5-1; abundance: -; d_gene: TRBD2; CDR3nt: TGCGCCAGCAGCCCGGAAGGACTAGCGGGATCTATCGGCACCTACAATGAGCAGTTCTTC; CDR3aa: CASSPEGLAGSIGTYNEQFF
j_gene: TRBJ2-1; v_gene: TRBV29-1; abundance: -; d_gene: TRBD2; CDR3nt: TGCAGCGTTGAAGAGTCGACTAGCGGGGGGCCGGGAGGTGAGCAGTTCTTC; CDR3aa: CSVEESTSGGPGGEQFF
j_gene: TRBJ2-7; v_gene: TRBV7-9; abundance: -; d_gene: TRBD1; CDR3nt: TGTGCCAGCAGCGGGACAGGGGCCTACGAGCAGTACTTC; CDR3aa: CASSGTGAYEQYF
j_gene: TRBJ2-7; v_gene: TRBV18; abundance: -; d_gene: TRBD1; CDR3nt: TGTGCCAGCTCACCACTGGACAGGGAGGCCTACGAGCAGTACTTC; CDR3aa: CASSPLDREAYEQYF
j_gene: TRBJ2-1; v_gene: TRBV2; abundance: -; d_gene: TRBD2; CDR3nt: TGTGCCAGCAGCCTCGGACTAGCGGGATGGTGGGAGCAGTTCTTC; CDR3aa: CASSLGLAGWWEQFF
j_gene: TRBJ2-2; v_gene: TRBV11-2; abundance: medium-sized; d_gene: -; CDR3nt: TGTGCCAGCAGCTGGCCCCGAACAGGCCGCACGGACACCGGGGAGCTGTTTTTT; CDR3aa: CASSWPRTGRTDTGELFF
j_gene: TRBJ1-1; v_gene: TRBV9; abundance: -; d_gene: TRBD1; CDR3nt: TGTGCCAGCAGCGTAGGCAATAGGGGGCTTAACACTGAAGCTTTCTTT; CDR3aa: CASSVGNRGLNTEAFF
j_gene: TRBJ2-2; v_gene: TRBV6-5; abundance: -; d_gene: -; CDR3nt: TGTGCCAGCAGTTACAGCCGCGGGGAGCTGTTTTTT; CDR3aa: CASSYSRGELFF
j_gene: TRBJ2-5; v_gene: TRBV11-2; abundance: -; d_gene: TRBD1; CDR3nt: TGTGCCAGCAGCCCAATAGGGGGACAGGGGGCGGAGGGGTTGGAGACCCAGTACTTC; CDR3aa: CASSPIGGQGAEGLETQYF
j_gene: TRBJ1-2; v_gene: TRBV5-2; abundance: -; d_gene: -; CDR3nt: TGTGCCAGCAATGTGCGGGTACGAAAGACCTATGGCTACACCTTC; CDR3aa: CASNVRVRKTYGYTF
j_gene: TRBJ1-1; v_gene: TRBV6-6; abundance: -; d_gene: -; CDR3nt: TGTGCCAGCAGCCAACCGGGGGGGAACACTGAAGCTTTCTTT; CDR3aa: CASSQPGGNTEAFF
j_gene: TRBJ2-7; v_gene: TRBV4-2; abundance: -; d_gene: TRBD2; CDR3nt: TGTGCCAGCAGCCAAGATCGCGGGGGGGCCTACGAGCAGTACTTC; CDR3aa: CASSQDRGGAYEQYF
j_gene: TRBJ2-7; v_gene: TRBV4-1; abundance: -; d_gene: -; CDR3nt: TGCGCCAGCAGCCAAGAACAGGGAACAGCAGGGGACGAGCAGTACTTC; CDR3aa: CASSQEQGTAGDEQYF
j_gene: TRBJ1-6; v_gene: TRBV4-3; abundance: -; d_gene: TRBD1; CDR3nt: TGCGCCAGCAGCCGGGACAGGGAGTCCTCACCCCTCCACTTT; CDR3aa: CASSRDRESSPLHF
j_gene: TRBJ1-5; v_gene: TRBV7-6; abundance: -; d_gene: -; CDR3nt: TGTGCCAGCAGCTTGGCCGGAACCCGGGATCAGCCCCAGCATTTT; CDR3aa: CASSLAGTRDQPQHF
j_gene: TRBJ2-1; v_gene: TRBV7-9; abundance: -; d_gene: TRBD1; CDR3nt: TGTGCCAGCAGCTTAGTCTCGTGGACAGGGTACTACAATGAGCAGTTCTTC; CDR3aa: CASSLVSWTGYYNEQFF
j_gene: TRBJ1-1; v_gene: TRBV19; abundance: -; d_gene: -; CDR3nt: TGTGCCAGTAGTATCAGGCTTATGAACACTGAAGCTTTCTTT; CDR3aa: CASSIRLMNTEAFF
j_gene: TRBJ1-6; v_gene: TRBV30; abundance: -; d_gene: -; CDR3nt: TGTGCCTGGAATCCTCTTTATAATTCACCCCTCCACTTT; CDR3aa: CAWNPLYNSPLHF
j_gene: TRBJ2-5; v_gene: TRBV6-4; abundance: medium-sized; d_gene: -; CDR3nt: TGTGCCAGCAGTGACGGGACTCAAGAGACCCAGTACTTC; CDR3aa: CASSDGTQETQYF
j_gene: TRBJ2-3; v_gene: TRBV11-1; abundance: -; d_gene: TRBD2; CDR3nt: TGTGCCAGCAGCTTAACTAGCGGGGGGCCCACAGATACGCAGTATTTT; CDR3aa: CASSLTSGGPTDTQYF
j_gene: TRBJ1-6; v_gene: TRBV5-1; abundance: -; d_gene: -; CDR3nt: TGCGCCAGCAGCTTGGACGGGGGGCTCTATAATTCACCCCTCCACTTT; CDR3aa: CASSLDGGLYNSPLHF
j_gene: TRBJ2-1; v_gene: TRBV25-1; abundance: -; d_gene: -; CDR3nt: TGTGCCAGCAGTGAGGTAACCGGGGGTGACAATGAGCAGTTCTTC; CDR3aa: CASSEVTGGDNEQFF
j_gene: TRBJ1-1; v_gene: TRBV19; abundance: -; d_gene: -; CDR3nt: TGTGCCAGTAGTCCTAAACAGGTGAACACTGAAGCTTTCTTT; CDR3aa: CASSPKQVNTEAFF
j_gene: TRBJ2-7; v_gene: TRBV5-1; abundance: few; d_gene: -; CDR3nt: TGCGCCAGCAGCTTAAATGCCCCACCCCCGGTCGAGCAGTACTTC; CDR3aa: CASSLNAPPPVEQYF
j_gene: TRBJ2-1; v_gene: TRBV28; abundance: -; d_gene: -; CDR3nt: TGTGCCAGCAGTTTATGGGCAAATTACAATGAGCAGTTCTTC; CDR3aa: CASSLWANYNEQFF
j_gene: TRBJ2-3; v_gene: TRBV15; abundance: -; d_gene: TRBD1; CDR3nt: TGTGCCACCAGCAGAGCCCAGGGGGAACACACAGATACGCAGTATTTT; CDR3aa: CATSRAQGEHTDTQYF
j_gene: TRBJ2-7; v_gene: TRBV7-9; abundance: -; d_gene: -; CDR3nt: TGTGCCAGCAGCCTTCCGGGGTCCTACGAGCAGTACTTC; CDR3aa: CASSLPGSYEQYF
j_gene: TRBJ2-7; v_gene: TRBV28; abundance: -; d_gene: -; CDR3nt: TGTGCCAGCAGTCGTCTCTCCGGGGTCAACGAGCAGTACTTC; CDR3aa: CASSRLSGVNEQYF
j_gene: TRBJ2-3; v_gene: TRBV5-8; abundance: -; d_gene: TRBD2; CDR3nt: TGTGCCAGCAGCGTGGGACTAGCGGGGGGGCTGGCGCAGTATTTT; CDR3aa: CASSVGLAGGLAQYF
j_gene: TRBJ2-5; v_gene: TRBV27; abundance: -; d_gene: -; CDR3nt: TGTGCCAGCAGTTTATTCGGGGGACAGACCTATGAGGCCCAGTACTTC; CDR3aa: CASSLFGGQTYEAQYF
j_gene: TRBJ1-1; v_gene: TRBV15; abundance: -; d_gene: TRBD1; CDR3nt: TGTGCCACCAGCAGGAGGACAGGGGGAGTTACTGAAGCTTTCTTT; CDR3aa: CATSRRTGGVTEAFF
j_gene: TRBJ2-1; v_gene: TRBV4-2; abundance: -; d_gene: -; CDR3nt: TGTGCCAGCAGCCAAGGCCACAGGGACCCGGCGGATGAGCAGTTCTTC; CDR3aa: CASSQGHRDPADEQFF
j_gene: TRBJ2-4; v_gene: TRBV10-3; abundance: -; d_gene: -; CDR3nt: TGTGCCATCAGTGATATAGCCAAAAACATTCAGTACTTC; CDR3aa: CAISDIAKNIQYF
j_gene: TRBJ2-3; v_gene: TRBV4-1; abundance: -; d_gene: TRBD2; CDR3nt: TGCGCCAGCAGCCAGGAAACTAGCGGGGCTCACACAGATACGCAGTATTTT; CDR3aa: CASSQETSGAHTDTQYF
j_gene: TRBJ2-1; v_gene: TRBV7-3; abundance: few; d_gene: -; CDR3nt: TGTGCCAGCAGCTTAGCCAGGGGGGCCTCCAATGAGCAGTTCTTC; CDR3aa: CASSLARGASNEQFF
j_gene: TRBJ2-1; v_gene: TRBV7-2; abundance: -; d_gene: TRBD2; CDR3nt: TGTGCCAGCAGCCGGATGACTAGCGGGGTACGCAATGAGCAGTTCTTC; CDR3aa: CASSRMTSGVRNEQFF
j_gene: TRBJ2-1; v_gene: TRBV10-3; abundance: -; d_gene: TRBD1; CDR3nt: TGTGCCATCAGGGCGACAGGGGGGACCTCCTACAATGAGCAGTTCTTC; CDR3aa: CAIRATGGTSYNEQFF
j_gene: TRBJ1-5; v_gene: TRBV6-1; abundance: -; d_gene: -; CDR3nt: TGTGCCAGCAATGACGGAGGCGGCAATCAGCCCCAGCATTTT; CDR3aa: CASNDGGGNQPQHF